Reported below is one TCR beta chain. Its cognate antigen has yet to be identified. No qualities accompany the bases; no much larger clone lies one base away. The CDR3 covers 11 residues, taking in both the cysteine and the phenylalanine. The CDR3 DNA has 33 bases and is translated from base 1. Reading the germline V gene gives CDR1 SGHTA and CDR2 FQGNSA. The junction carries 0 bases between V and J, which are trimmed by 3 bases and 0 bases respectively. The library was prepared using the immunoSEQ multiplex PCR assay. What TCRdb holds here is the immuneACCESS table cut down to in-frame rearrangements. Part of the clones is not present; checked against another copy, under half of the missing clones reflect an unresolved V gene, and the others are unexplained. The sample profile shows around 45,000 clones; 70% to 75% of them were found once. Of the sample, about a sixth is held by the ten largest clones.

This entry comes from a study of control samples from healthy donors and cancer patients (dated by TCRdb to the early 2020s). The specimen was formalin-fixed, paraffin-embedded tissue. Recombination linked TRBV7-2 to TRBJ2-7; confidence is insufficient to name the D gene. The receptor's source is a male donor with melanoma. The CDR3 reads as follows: CASSFSYEQYF. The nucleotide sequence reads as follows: TGTGCCAGCAGCTTCTCCTACGAGCAGTACTTC.